Listed below are T cell receptor beta chains from one sample, sequenced in a study of blood T cell repertoires in COVID-19. Assay: immunoSEQ multiplex PCR; the TCRdb copy retains only in-frame clones and omits some. The data hold 95,000 to 150,000 clones, with 82% observed a single time. Material for sequencing was peripheral blood. These receptors all stem from a woman in her 70s with acute or convalescent COVID-19. Both conserved end residues are part of each CDR3. Each record gives: V gene, D gene, J gene, clone size, CDR3 protein, CDR3 DNA. The D gene is left open where the match is weak. Size is omitted from some rows. Given values are once, few, many or a class for expanded clones.

TRBV6-5	.	TRBJ1-3	.	CASSYATGSGNTIYF	TGTGCCAGCAGCTACGCGACTGGCTCTGGAAACACCATATATTTT
TRBV7-2	TRBD2	TRBJ2-7	.	CASSLSGTRGYEQYF	TGTGCCAGCAGCTTATCCGGGACTAGGGGCTACGAGCAGTACTTC
TRBV25-1	.	TRBJ1-6	.	CASSAGDNSPLHF	TGTGCCAGCAGTGCGGGTGACAATTCACCCCTCCACTTT
TRBV19	.	TRBJ1-1	.	CASSIRTFQGWLNTEAFF	TGTGCCAGTAGTATAAGGACGTTCCAGGGGTGGTTGAACACTGAAGCTTTCTTT
TRBV27	TRBD2	TRBJ2-5	once	CASSLMGLAGGETQYF	TGTGCCAGCAGTTTAATGGGACTAGCGGGGGGAGAGACCCAGTACTTC
TRBV24-1	TRBD2	TRBJ2-3	.	CATSGLAESTDTQYF	TGTGCCACCAGTGGACTAGCGGAGAGCACAGATACGCAGTATTTT
TRBV6-2/TRBV6-3	TRBD2	TRBJ2-5	.	CASSPGLAGETQYF	TGTGCCAGCAGTCCCGGACTAGCCGGGGAGACCCAGTACTTC
TRBV30	.	TRBJ1-1	.	CAWSEIQDEAFF	TGTGCCTGGAGTGAGATACAGGATGAAGCTTTCTTT
TRBV7-9	TRBD1	TRBJ1-1	.	CASSLGRGHTEAFF	TGTGCCAGCAGCTTAGGCAGGGGGCACACTGAAGCTTTCTTT
TRBV27	TRBD1	TRBJ1-2	.	CASSPTGAWQGYTF	TGTGCCAGCAGTCCGACAGGGGCTTGGCAGGGCTACACCTTC
TRBV11-2	TRBD1	TRBJ1-1	.	CASSQDRGTEAFF	TGTGCCAGCAGCCAAGACAGGGGCACTGAAGCTTTCTTT
TRBV7-7	TRBD1	TRBJ2-5	.	CASSQDREGETQYF	TGTGCCAGCAGCCAGGACAGGGAAGGAGAGACCCAGTACTTC
TRBV30	.	TRBJ2-5	.	CAWSPPGARETQYF	TGTGCCTGGAGTCCCCCAGGGGCGAGGGAGACCCAGTACTTC
TRBV19	TRBD1	TRBJ1-5	few	CASSLQGVRAVRNQPQHF	TGTGCCAGTAGTTTACAGGGGGTAAGGGCCGTTCGGAATCAGCCCCAGCATTTT
TRBV15	.	TRBJ2-5	few	CATSLYQETQYF	TGTGCCACCAGCCTGTACCAAGAGACCCAGTACTTC
TRBV7-9	TRBD1	TRBJ2-6	.	CASSSTGVVIHSGANVLTF	TGTGCCAGCAGCTCTACAGGGGTCGTTATCCACTCTGGGGCCAACGTCCTGACTTTC
TRBV7-3	.	TRBJ2-2	once	CASSLQGHKNTGELFF	TGTGCCAGCAGCTTACAGGGACATAAGAACACCGGGGAGCTGTTTTTT
TRBV6-5	TRBD1	TRBJ1-5	.	CASQRDRVGQPQHF	TGTGCCAGCCAGAGGGACAGGGTCGGTCAGCCCCAGCATTTT
TRBV4-2	.	TRBJ1-3	few	CASSPGTRGDTIYF	TGTGCCAGCAGCCCAGGGACAAGAGGGGACACCATATATTTT
TRBV7-7	TRBD2	TRBJ2-5	once	CASSPPSGTAERGGLETQYF	TGTGCCAGCAGCCCCCCCTCAGGGACAGCCGAGCGGGGGGGCCTGGAGACCCAGTACTTC
TRBV11-3	TRBD1	TRBJ2-5	.	CASSRQGSGTQYF	TGTGCCAGCAGCCGACAGGGATCTGGGACCCAGTACTTC
TRBV19	.	TRBJ2-2	.	CASRIVGTGELFF	TGTGCCAGTAGGATTGTCGGGACCGGGGAGCTGTTTTTT